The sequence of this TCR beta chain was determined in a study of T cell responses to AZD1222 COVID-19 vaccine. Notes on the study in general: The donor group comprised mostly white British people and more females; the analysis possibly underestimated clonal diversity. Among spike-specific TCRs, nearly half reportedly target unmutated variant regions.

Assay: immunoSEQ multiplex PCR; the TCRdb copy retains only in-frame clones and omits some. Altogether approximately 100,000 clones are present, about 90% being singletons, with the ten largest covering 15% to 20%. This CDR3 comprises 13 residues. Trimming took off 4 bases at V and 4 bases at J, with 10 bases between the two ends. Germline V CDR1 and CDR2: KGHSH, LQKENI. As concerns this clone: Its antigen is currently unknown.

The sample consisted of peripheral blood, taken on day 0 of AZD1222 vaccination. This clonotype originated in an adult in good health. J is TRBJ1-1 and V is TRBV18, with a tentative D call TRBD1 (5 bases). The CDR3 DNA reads TGTGCCAGCTCACAGGGACGGTCCACTGAAGCTTTCTTT. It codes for CASSQGRSTEAFF.